The present T cell receptor beta chain was sequenced within a study of Graves' ophthalmopathy and Graves' hyperthyroidism. Study observations and caveats: Most expanded thyroid clonotypes above 0.001 frequency also appeared in blood.

The authors amplified TCR beta CDR3 regions from RNA transcripts. In the first round, RT-PCR was carried out with HTBI primers, and a multiplex PCR formed the second round. TCRdb redid the calling of the multiplex PCR reads with MiXCR, one entry per CDR3 protein. The sample gives 650,000 to 900,000 distinct CDR3 sequences, roughly two fifths of which show up once; 44% is in the top ten. The V segment lost 8 bases and the J segment 4 bases; nucleotides outside the gene matches: 12. Germline V gene lookup returns CDR1 WNHNN and CDR2 SYGVQD (reference sequence). This CDR3 has 16 amino acids. This clonotype has just a few counts. As yet, its antigen is unknown. Pregnant or lactating patients and those with other autoimmune diseases or uncontrolled infections were excluded. From fresh peripheral blood, 10 ml in volume, the PBMCs were obtained.

This receptor was taken from an adult man with Graves' ophthalmopathy. The chain uses TRBV10-1 and TRBJ2-5, with 11 bases lining up with TRBD2. The sequencing sample was made of peripheral blood. CDR3 loop: CASETFSGGALETQYF. As DNA, the CDR3 is TGCGCCAGCGAAACCTTTAGCGGGGGGGCCCTAGAGACCCAGTACTTC.